This TCR beta chain was documented in a study of blood T cell repertoires in COVID-19. Study-wide context: Samples came from the United States, Italy and Spain, spanning acute and convalescent COVID-19.

V was cut by 4 bases and J by 5 bases, with 12 bases left in between. Germline V CDR1 and CDR2: SGHTA, FQGNSA. The CDR3 length is 13 residues. Clones were read by immunoSEQ multiplex PCR, and TCRdb kept only the in-frame ones, dropping some. The data contain 150,000 to 200,000 clones, about three quarters of them singletons. The sample consisted of peripheral blood. The chain links TRBV7-2 to TRBJ2-7; D might be TRBD1 (5 bases). This TCR was recovered from a man between 65 and 80 years old with acute or convalescent COVID-19. CDR3 DNA: TGTGCCAGCAGCTCACGCAGGGTTAACGAGCAGTACTTC. This encodes CASSSRRVNEQYF. The variable domain in full, with the rest retrieved from reference TRBV7-2 and TRBJ2-7, is GAGVSQSPSNKVTEKGKDVELRCDPISGHTALYWYRQSLGQGLEFLIYFQGNSAPDKSGLPSDRFSAERTGGSVSTLTIQRTQQEDSAVYLCASSSRRVNEQYFGPGTRLTVT.